The T cell receptor beta chain described here comes from a study of shared clonotypes between healthy human individuals. Findings and limits, study-wide: Non-shared clonotypes were found to have lower generation probabilities than the clonotypes that were shared by all four of the sorted-subset donors. Sorted-subset sequencing was shown by rarefaction to be incomplete despite large depth.

The CDR3 consists of 15 residues. Germline values: CDR1 SGHAT, CDR2 FQNNGV. V dropped 5 bases and J dropped 1; count of bases not matched to a gene: 5. It was CD45RO-negative cells, positively selected for CCR7, that made up naive CD8 cells, with terminally differentiated effector memory CD45RA+ cells excluded. As concerns this clone: Its target is unknown.

200 to 250 ng DNA, 30,000 or so T cell genomes, went into each sorted-subset replicate PCR. Some clones are missing from TCRdb's copy, which holds only in-frame ones; the method was immunoSEQ multiplex PCR. The table includes about 870,000 clones, around 93% detected once. Sequencing used naive CD8+ T cells sorted from blood. The V gene is TRBV11-2, the J gene TRBJ2-5, with 9 bases that match TRBD1. The clonotype originates from a man aged 30 to 39 in good health. CDR3 protein: CASSLPGQGQETQYF. In DNA form, the CDR3 reads TGTGCCAGCAGCCTCCCGGGACAGGGCCAAGAGACCCAGTACTTC.